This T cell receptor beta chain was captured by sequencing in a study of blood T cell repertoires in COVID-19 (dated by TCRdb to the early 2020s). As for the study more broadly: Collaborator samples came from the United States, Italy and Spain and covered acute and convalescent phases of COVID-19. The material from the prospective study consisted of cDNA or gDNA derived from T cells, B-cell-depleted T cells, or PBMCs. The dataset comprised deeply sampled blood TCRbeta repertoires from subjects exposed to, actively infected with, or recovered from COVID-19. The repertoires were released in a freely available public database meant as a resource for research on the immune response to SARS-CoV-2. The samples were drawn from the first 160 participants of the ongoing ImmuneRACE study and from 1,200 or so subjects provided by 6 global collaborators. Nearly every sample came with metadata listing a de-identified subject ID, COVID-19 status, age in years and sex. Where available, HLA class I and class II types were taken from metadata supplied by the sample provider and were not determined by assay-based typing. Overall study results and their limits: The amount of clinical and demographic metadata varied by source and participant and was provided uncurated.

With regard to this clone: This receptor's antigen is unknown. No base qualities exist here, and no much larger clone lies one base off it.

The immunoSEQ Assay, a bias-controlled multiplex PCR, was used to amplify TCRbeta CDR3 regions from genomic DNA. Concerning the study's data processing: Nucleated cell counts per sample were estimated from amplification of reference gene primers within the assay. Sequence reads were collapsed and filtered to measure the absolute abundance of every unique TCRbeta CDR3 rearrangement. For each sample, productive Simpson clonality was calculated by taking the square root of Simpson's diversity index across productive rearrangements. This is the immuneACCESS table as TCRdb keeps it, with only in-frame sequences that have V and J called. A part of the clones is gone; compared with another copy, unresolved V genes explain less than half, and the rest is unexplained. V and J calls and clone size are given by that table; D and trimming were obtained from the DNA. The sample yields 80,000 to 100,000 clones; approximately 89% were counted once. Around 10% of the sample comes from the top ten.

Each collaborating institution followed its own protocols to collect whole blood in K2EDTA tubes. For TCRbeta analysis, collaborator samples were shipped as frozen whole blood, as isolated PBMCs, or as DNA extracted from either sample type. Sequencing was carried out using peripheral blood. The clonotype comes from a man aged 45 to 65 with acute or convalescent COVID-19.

In nucleotide form, the sequence is TGTGCCAGCAGCTTTAATGCGGGAGGGGGCAATGAGCAGTTCTTC. Its product reads: CASSFNAGGGNEQFF. The chain is made from TRBV7-7 and TRBJ2-1; 9 central nucleotides agree with TRBD2. The germline V gene (reference sequence) supplies CDR1 SSHAT and CDR2 FNYEAQ. Trimming removed 3 bases from V and 6 bases from J; the gene matches leave 6 bases unexplained. From cysteine to phenylalanine, the CDR3 is 15 amino acids long. CDR3 DNA is the only sequence kept; it has 45 bases, read in frame from the first base.